This T cell receptor beta chain emerged from a study of blood T cell repertoires in COVID-19. Study as a whole: The analysed material was cDNA or gDNA that came from T cells, B-cell-depleted T cells, or PBMCs.

Only in-frame clones appear in the TCRdb table, and some are missing; sequencing was by immunoSEQ multiplex PCR. The table records around 200,000 clones, approximately 80% of them present only once. The receptor's source is a woman of 80 years or more with acute or convalescent COVID-19. The sequencing input was peripheral blood.

The CDR3 DNA sequence: TGTGCCAGCAGCCTCACAGGGGGCGCGAATCAGCCCCAGCATTTT. As protein: CASSLTGGANQPQHF. This chain joins TRBV5-5 and TRBJ1-5, with 9 bases fitting TRBD1. The J segment lost 4 bases and the V segment lost 4 bases, leaving 6 bases of the junction unmatched. CDR3 length: 15 amino acids. The germline CDR1 and CDR2 sequences are SGHKS and YYEKEE (reference sequence).